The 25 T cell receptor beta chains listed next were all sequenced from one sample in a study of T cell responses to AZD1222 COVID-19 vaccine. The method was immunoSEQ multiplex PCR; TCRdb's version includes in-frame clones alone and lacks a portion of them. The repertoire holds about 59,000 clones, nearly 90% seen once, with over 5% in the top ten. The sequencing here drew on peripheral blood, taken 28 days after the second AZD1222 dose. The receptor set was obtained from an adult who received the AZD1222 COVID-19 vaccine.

CDR3 nucleotides: TGCGCCAGCAGCCAAGGCGGACAGACCCTCAACTATGGCTACACCTTC. Its protein product is CASSQGGQTLNYGYTF. This chain connects TRBV4-1 to TRBJ1-2; a weak D match, TRBD1 (6 bases). V was clipped by 1 base and J by 2 bases, with 14 bases between them. Germline V gene sequence: CDR1 MGHRA, CDR2 YSYEKL. The CDR3 is made up of 16 amino acids.

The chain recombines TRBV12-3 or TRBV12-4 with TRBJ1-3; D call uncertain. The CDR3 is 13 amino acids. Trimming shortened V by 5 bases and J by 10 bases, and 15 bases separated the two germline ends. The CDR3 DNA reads TGTGCCAGCAGTACCATGGGCCGGGGTACCATATATTTT. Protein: CASSTMGRGTIYF.

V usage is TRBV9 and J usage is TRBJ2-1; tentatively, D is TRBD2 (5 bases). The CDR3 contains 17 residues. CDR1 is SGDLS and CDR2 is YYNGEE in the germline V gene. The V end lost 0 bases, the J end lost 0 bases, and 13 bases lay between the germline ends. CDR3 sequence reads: CASSVAGNPSSYNEQFF. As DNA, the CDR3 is TGTGCCAGCAGCGTAGCGGGGAACCCGAGCTCCTACAATGAGCAGTTCTTC.

The CDR3 reads CASSYRTSTEQFF. DNA for the CDR3: TGTGCCAGCAGTTACAGGACTAGCACTGAGCAGTTCTTC. V gene TRBV6-2 or TRBV6-3 combines with J gene TRBJ2-1; 8 bases map to TRBD2. From germline, CDR1 is MNHEY and CDR2 SVGEGT. The CDR3 spans 13 residues. Germline trimming cut 2 bases from V and 9 bases from J; bases unmatched to any gene: 3.

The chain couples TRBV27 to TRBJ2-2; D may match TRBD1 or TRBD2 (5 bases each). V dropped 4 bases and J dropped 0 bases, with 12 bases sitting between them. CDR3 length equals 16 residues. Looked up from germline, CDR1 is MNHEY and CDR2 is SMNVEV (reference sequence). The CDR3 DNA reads TGTGCCAGCAGTTGGGGGACGGACGCGAACACCGGGGAGCTGTTTTTT. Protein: CASSWGTDANTGELFF.

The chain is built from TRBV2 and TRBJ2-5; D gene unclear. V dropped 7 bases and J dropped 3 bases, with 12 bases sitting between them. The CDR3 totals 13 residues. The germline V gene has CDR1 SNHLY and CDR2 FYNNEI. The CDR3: CASTYSWEETQYF. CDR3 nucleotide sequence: TGTGCCAGCACTTACAGCTGGGAAGAGACCCAGTACTTC.

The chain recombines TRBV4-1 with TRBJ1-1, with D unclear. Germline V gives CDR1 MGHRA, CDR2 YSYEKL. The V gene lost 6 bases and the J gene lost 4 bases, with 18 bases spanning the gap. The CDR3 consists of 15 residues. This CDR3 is CASSREVPTGTEAFF. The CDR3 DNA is TGCGCCAGCAGTCGTGAGGTCCCGACGGGCACTGAAGCTTTCTTT.

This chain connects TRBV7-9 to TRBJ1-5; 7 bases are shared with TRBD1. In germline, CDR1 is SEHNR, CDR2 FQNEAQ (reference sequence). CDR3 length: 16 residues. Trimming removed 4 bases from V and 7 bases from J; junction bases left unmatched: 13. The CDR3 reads CASSSSTTGTGQPQHF. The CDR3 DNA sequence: TGTGCCAGCAGCTCCTCGACGACAGGGACTGGCCAGCCCCAGCATTTT.

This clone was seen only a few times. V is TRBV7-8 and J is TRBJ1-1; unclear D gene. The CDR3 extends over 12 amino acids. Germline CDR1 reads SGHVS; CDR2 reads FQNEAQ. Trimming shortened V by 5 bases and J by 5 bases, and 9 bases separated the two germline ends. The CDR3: CASSPYTTEAFF. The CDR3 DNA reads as TGTGCCAGCAGCCCATATACGACTGAAGCTTTCTTT.

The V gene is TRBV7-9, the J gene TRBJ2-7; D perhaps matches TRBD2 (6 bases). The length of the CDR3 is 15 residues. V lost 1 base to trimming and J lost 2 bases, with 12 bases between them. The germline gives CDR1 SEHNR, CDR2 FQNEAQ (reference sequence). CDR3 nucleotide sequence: TGTGCCAGCAGCTTAGGGACCGGGGGAACCTACGAGCAGTACTTC. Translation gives CASSLGTGGTYEQYF.

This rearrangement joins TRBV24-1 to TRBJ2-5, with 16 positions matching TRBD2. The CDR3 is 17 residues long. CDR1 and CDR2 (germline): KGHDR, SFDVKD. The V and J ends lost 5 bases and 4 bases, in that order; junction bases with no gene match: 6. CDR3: CATSVQGLAGGRETQYF. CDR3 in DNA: TGTGCCACCAGTGTCCAGGGACTAGCGGGGGGGCGAGAGACCCAGTACTTC.

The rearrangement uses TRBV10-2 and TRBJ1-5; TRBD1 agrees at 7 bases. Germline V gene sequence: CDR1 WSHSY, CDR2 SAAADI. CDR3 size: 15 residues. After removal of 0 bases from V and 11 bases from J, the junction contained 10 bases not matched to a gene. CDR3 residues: CASSESNTVRGSQHF. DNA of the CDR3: TGCGCCAGCAGTGAGTCGAATACGGTCAGGGGGTCCCAGCATTTT.

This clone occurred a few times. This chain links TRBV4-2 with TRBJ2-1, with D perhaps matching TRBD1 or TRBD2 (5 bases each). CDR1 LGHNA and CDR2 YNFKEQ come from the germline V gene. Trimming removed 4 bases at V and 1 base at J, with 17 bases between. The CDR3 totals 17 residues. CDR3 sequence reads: CASSPRLLGESYNEQFF. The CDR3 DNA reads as TGTGCCAGCAGCCCCAGACTTTTAGGGGAGTCCTACAATGAGCAGTTCTTC.

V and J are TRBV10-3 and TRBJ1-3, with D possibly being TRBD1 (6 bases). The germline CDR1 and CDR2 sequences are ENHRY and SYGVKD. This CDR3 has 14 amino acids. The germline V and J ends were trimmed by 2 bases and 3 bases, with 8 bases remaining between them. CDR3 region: CAISERTDGNTIYF. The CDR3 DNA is TGTGCCATCAGTGAGCGGACAGATGGAAACACCATATATTTT.

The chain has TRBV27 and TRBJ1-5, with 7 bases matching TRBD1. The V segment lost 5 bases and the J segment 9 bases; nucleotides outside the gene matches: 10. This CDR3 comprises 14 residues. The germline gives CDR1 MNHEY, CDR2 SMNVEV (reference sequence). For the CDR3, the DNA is TGTGCCAGCAGTCTCGACAGGGCCGGGGGGCCCCAGCATTTT. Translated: CASSLDRAGGPQHF.

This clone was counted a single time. The CDR3 sequence: CASPTRGKREIYQSSYEQYF. The CDR3 DNA reads TGTGCCAGCCCAACGAGGGGGAAGAGAGAAATTTACCAGAGCTCCTACGAGCAGTACTTC. The chain links TRBV3-1 (or the pseudogene TRBV3-2) to TRBJ2-7; D may be TRBD1 (6 bases). Germline values: CDR1 LGHDT, CDR2 YNNKEL (reference sequence). The CDR3 is 20 amino acids. The V end was cut by 8 bases, the J end by 0 bases, with 32 bases between.

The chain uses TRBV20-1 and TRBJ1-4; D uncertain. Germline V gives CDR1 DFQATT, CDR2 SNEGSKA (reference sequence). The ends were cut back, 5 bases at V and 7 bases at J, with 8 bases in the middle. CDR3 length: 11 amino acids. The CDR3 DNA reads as TGCAGTGCTCTGGGGAGTGAAAAACTGTTTTTT. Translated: CSALGSEKLFF.

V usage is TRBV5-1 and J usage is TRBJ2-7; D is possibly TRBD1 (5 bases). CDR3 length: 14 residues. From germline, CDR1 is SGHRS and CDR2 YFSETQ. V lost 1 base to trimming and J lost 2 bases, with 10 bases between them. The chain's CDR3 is CASSLRAGPYEQYF. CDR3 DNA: TGCGCCAGCAGCTTGCGGGCAGGGCCCTACGAGCAGTACTTC. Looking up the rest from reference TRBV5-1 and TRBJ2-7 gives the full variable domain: KAGVTQTPRYLIKTRGQQVTLSCSPISGHRSVSWYQQTPGQGLQFLFEYFSETQRNKGNFPGRFSGRQFSNSRSEMNVSTLELGDSALYLCASSLRAGPYEQYFGPGTRLTVT.

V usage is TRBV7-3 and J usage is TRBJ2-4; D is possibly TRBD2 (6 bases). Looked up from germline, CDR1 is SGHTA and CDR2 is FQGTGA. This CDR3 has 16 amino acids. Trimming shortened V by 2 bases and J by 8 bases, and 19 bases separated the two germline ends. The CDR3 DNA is TGTGCCAGCAGCTTAGCCGGGGACGGAGGGGACGACATTCAGTACTTC. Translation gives CASSLAGDGGDDIQYF.

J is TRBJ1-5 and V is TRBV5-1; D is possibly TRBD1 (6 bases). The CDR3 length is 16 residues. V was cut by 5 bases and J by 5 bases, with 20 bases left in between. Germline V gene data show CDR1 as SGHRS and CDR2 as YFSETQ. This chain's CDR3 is CASSQMPGQGYQPQHF. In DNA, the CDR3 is TGCGCCAGCAGTCAGATGCCCGGGCAGGGGTATCAGCCCCAGCATTTT.

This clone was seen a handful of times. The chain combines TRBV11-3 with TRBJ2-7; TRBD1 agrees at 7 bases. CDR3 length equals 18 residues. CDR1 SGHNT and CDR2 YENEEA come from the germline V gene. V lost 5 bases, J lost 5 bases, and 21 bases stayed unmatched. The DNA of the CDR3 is TGTGCCAGCAGCCCACCGACAGGGCAAGAGGCTATTGGTAACGAGCAGTACTTC. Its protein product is CASSPPTGQEAIGNEQYF.

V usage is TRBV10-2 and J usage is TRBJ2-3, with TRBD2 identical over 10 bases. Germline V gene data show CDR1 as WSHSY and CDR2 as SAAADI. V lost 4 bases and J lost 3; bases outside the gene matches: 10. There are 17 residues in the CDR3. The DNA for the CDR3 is TGCGCCAGCAGTGGCCCCTTACTAGCGGGGATAACAGATACGCAGTATTTT. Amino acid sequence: CASSGPLLAGITDTQYF.

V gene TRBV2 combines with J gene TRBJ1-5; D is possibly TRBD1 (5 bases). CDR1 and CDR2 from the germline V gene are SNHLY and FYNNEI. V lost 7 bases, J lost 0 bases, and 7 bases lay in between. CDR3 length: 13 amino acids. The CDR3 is CASKTDSNQPQHF. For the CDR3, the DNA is TGTGCCAGCAAGACAGATAGCAATCAGCCCCAGCATTTT.

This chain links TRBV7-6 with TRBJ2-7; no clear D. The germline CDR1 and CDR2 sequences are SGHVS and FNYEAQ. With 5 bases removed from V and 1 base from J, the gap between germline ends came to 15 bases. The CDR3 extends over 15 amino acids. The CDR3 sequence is CASSTAPATSYEQYF. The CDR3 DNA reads TGTGCCAGCAGCACCGCACCGGCGACGTCCTACGAGCAGTACTTC.

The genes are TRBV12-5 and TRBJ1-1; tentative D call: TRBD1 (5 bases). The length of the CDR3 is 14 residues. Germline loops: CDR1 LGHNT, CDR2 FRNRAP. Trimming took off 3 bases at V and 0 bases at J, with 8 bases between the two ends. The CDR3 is CASGFSGLNTEAFF. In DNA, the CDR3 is TGTGCTAGTGGTTTTTCAGGGCTGAACACTGAAGCTTTCTTT.